This TCR beta chain was retrieved from a study of tissue T cells after allogeneic stem cell transplantation. The time point: mouse harvest day 14 after allogeneic transplant. Tail vein injection delivered 10^7 T-cell-depleted bone marrow cells and 10^6 splenic CD5+ T cells. Measured with immunoSEQ multiplex PCR; TCRdb has only the in-frame clones, and not every one. The data hold 2,000 to 2,500 clones, with 40% to 55% observed a single time. Comment on this clone: Gene names and germline match the mouse. The read stops 1 residue short of the end of the CDR3; the missing end is completed from the germline J gene.

Germline CDR1 and CDR2: NSHNY and SYGAGN. Trimming removed 3 bases from V and 6 bases from J; junction bases left unmatched: 3. The CDR3 is made up of 13 amino acids. This clonotype was sampled from a female BALB/c mouse given C57BL/6 T cells with graft-versus-host disease after an allogeneic hematopoietic cell transplant. The sequenced material came from gut tissue. The chain recombines TRBV13-1 with TRBJ1-2; 9 positions match TRBD1. The CDR3 spells CASSGGQGPDYTF. CDR3 DNA, as far as it was read: TGTGCCAGCAGTGGGGGACAGGGACCCGACTACACC.